The entry below gives a single T cell receptor beta chain sequence along with its context. The data stem from a study of CDR3 diversity in severe acne. The CDR3 extends over 14 amino acids. The J segment lost 5 bases and the V segment lost 7 bases, leaving 9 bases of the junction unmatched. CDR1 is MNHEY, CDR2 SMNVEV, per germline (reference sequence). TCRdb called the PCR reads again in MiXCR, with one record for every CDR3 protein. The sample has over 90,000 distinct CDR3 sequences; 51% are singletons. The sequencing sample was made of blood. J is TRBJ2-7 and V is TRBV27, with TRBD1 matching 9 bases. This TCR came from a male donor with acne. The CDR3 spells CASTSGTGNHEQYF. In DNA form, the CDR3 reads TGTGCCAGCACCTCTGGGACAGGGAATCACGAGCAGTACTTC.